This record concerns one T cell receptor (beta chain) sequence. Its specificity is not known. A second PCR of roughly 7 to 11 cycles used a sample-barcoded 5' primer and a J-beta primer mix. Every cDNA molecule carried a tag from a template-switch adaptor bearing 12 random nucleotides. TCRdb itself ran the 5' RACE reads through MiXCR, one entry per CDR3 protein. The sample shows more than 500,000 distinct CDR3 sequences, 27% of them seen only once. This specimen belongs to a study of blood T cells in healthy people across ages. Each sample yielded at least 6 million isolated PBMCs. Study findings and constraints: Diversity of TCR beta per million T cells declined in a roughly linear way with age.

The same sample was also used in a study of T cells of mothers and their children. That paper states: Mothers gave over 8.5 million TCR beta CDR3 reads each, and children several million each.

Sequenced: blood. The clonotype was recovered from a boy aged 2 to 10 in good health.

The CDR3 nucleotides are TGCGCCAGCAGCTCCCCTAGCGGGTCCTCCCCTGCCGGGGAGCTGTTTTTT. Translation: CASSSPSGSSPAGELFF. The V call is TRBV5-1, the J call TRBJ2-2; 8 bases map to TRBD2. Losses at the gene ends were 3 bases for V and 6 bases for J; bases not matched to a gene: 13. The CDR3 runs to 17 residues. The germline V gene has CDR1 SGHRS and CDR2 YFSETQ. The full variable domain, its missing parts supplied by reference TRBV5-1 and TRBJ2-2, is KAGVTQTPRYLIKTRGQQVTLSCSPISGHRSVSWYQQTPGQGLQFLFEYFSETQRNKGNFPGRFSGRQFSNSRSEMNVSTLELGDSALYLCASSSPSGSSPAGELFFGEGSRLTVL.